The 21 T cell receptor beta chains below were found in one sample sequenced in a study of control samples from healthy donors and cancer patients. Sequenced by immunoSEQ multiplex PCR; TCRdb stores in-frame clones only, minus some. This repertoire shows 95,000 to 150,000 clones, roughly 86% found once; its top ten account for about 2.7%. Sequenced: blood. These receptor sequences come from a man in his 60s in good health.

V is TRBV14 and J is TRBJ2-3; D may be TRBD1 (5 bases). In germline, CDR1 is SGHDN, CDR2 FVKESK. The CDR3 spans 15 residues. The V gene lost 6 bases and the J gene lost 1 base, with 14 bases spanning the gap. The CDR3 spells CASSRTMLGTDTQYF. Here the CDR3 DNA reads TGTGCCAGCAGTCGGACAATGTTGGGCACAGATACGCAGTATTTT. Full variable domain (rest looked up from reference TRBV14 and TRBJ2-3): EAGVTQFPSHSVIEKGQTVTLRCDPISGHDNLYWYRRVMGKEIKFLLHFVKESKQDESGMPNNRFLAERTGGTYSTLKVQPAELEDSGVYFCASSRTMLGTDTQYFGPGTRLTVL.

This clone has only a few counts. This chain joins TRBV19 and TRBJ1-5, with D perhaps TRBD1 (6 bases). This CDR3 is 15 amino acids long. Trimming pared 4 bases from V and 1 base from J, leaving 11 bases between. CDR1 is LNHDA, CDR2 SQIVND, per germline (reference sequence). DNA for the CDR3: TGTGCCAGTAGTACACAGGGTGGGAGCAATCAGCCCCAGCATTTT. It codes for CASSTQGGSNQPQHF.

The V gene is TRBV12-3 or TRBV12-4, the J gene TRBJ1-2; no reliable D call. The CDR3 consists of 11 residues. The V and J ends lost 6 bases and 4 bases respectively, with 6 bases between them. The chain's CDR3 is CASSQLYGYTF. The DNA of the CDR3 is TGTGCCAGCAGCCAACTCTATGGCTACACCTTC.

The CDR3 region has the DNA TGTGCCAGCAGCGCTACACCAGGGAAAATCGACTATGGCTACACCTTC. Translation gives CASSATPGKIDYGYTF. The chain employs TRBV9 and TRBJ1-2, with D possibly TRBD1 on 5 matching bases. Germline lookup yields CDR1 SGDLS and CDR2 YYNGEE. Trimming took off 3 bases at V and 3 bases at J, with 18 bases between the two ends. The CDR3 runs 16 residues.

This CDR3 reads CASSLDRIRAGNTIYF. The CDR3 region has the DNA TGTGCCAGCAGCTTAGACAGGATAAGAGCTGGAAACACCATATATTTT. The chain is built from TRBV7-2 and TRBJ1-3, with a tentative D call TRBD1 (5 bases). The CDR3 loop spans 16 amino acids. V was clipped by 1 base and J by 2 bases, with 12 bases between them. Germline V lookup: CDR1 SGHTA, CDR2 FQGNSA.

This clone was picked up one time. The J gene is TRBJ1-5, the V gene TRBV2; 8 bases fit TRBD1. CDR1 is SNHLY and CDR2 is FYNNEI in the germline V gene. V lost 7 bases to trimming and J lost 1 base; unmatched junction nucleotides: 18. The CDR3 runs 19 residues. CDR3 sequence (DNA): TGTGCCAGCACCGTTCGTCAATTGTACGGGACAGGAAGCAATCAGCCCCAGCATTTT. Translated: CASTVRQLYGTGSNQPQHF.

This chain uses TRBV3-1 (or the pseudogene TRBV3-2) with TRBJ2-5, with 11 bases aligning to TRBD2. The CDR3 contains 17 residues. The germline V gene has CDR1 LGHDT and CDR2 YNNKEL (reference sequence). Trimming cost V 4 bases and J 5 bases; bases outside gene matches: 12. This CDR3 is CASSPRGSGGAKETQYF. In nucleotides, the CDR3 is TGTGCCAGCAGCCCTCGGGGTAGCGGGGGGGCGAAGGAGACCCAGTACTTC.

The CDR3 is CAWSIGGNPNTGELFF. The CDR3 DNA follows: TGTGCCTGGAGTATTGGGGGCAACCCTAACACCGGGGAGCTGTTTTTT. The rearrangement joins TRBV30 to TRBJ2-2, with D perhaps matching TRBD1 (6 bases). The CDR3 consists of 16 residues. Germline V gives CDR1 GTSNPN, CDR2 SVGIG (reference sequence). The V end was cut by 2 bases, the J end by 2 bases, with 15 bases between.

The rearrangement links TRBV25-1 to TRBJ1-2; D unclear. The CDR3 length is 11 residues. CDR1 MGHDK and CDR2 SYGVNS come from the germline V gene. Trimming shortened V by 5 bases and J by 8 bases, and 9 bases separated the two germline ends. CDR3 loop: CASSTTGGYTF. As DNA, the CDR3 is TGTGCCAGCAGTACGACGGGAGGCTACACCTTC.

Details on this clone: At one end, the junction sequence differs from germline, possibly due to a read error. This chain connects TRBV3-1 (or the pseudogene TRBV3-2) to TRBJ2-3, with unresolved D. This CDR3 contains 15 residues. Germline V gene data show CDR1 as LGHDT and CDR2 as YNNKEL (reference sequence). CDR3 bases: TGTGCCAGCAGCCAAGGTCCTCGCAGCACAAATACGCAGTATTTT. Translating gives CASSQGPRSTNTQYF.

The CDR3 DNA reads TGTGCCAGTAGTATGGGGACAGGGCAGCCCCAGCATTTT. This codes for CASSMGTGQPQHF. J is TRBJ1-5 and V is TRBV19; 9 positions match TRBD1. Trimming at V came to 3 bases and at J to 7 bases, leaving 1 base not matched to a gene. This CDR3 contains 13 residues. CDR1 and CDR2 from the germline V gene are LNHDA and SQIVND (reference sequence).

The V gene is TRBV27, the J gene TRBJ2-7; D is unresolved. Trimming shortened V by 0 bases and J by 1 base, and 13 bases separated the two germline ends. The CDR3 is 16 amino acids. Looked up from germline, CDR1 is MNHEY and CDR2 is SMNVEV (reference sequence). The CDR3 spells CASSLSFTRSSYEQYF. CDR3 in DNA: TGTGCCAGCAGTTTATCGTTCACACGTTCGTCCTACGAGCAGTACTTC.

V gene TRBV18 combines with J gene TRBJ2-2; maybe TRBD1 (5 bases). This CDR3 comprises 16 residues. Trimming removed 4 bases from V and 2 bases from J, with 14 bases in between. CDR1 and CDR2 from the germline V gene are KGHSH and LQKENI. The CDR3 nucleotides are TGTGCCAGCTCACTTGACAGTTACCTTAACACCGGGGAGCTGTTTTTT. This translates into CASSLDSYLNTGELFF.

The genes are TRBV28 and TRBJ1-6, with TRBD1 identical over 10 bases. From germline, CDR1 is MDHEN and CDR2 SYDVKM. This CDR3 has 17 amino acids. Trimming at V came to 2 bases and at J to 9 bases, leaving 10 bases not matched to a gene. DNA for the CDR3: TGTGCCAGCAGTTTAATTGAGGGACAGGGGATCGGTTCACCCCTCCACTTT. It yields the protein CASSLIEGQGIGSPLHF. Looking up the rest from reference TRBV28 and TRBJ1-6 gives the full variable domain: DVKVTQSSRYLVKRTGEKVFLECVQDMDHENMFWYRQDPGLGLRLIYFSYDVKMKEKGDIPEGYSVSREKKERFSLILESASTNQTSMYLCASSLIEGQGIGSPLHFGNGTRLTVT.

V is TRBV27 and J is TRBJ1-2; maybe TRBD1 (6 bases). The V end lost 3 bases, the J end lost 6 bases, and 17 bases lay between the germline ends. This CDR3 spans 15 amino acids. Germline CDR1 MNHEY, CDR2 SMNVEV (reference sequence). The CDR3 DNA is TGTGCCAGCAGTTTCGCCAGCCATGGGGGCGATGGCTACACCTTC. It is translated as CASSFASHGGDGYTF.

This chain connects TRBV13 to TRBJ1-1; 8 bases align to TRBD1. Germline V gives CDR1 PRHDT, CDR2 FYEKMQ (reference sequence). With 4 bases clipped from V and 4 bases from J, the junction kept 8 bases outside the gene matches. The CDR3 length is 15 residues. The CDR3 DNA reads TGTGCCAGCAGCTGGCGGGACAGGAGAGGCACTGAAGCTTTCTTT. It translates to CASSWRDRRGTEAFF.

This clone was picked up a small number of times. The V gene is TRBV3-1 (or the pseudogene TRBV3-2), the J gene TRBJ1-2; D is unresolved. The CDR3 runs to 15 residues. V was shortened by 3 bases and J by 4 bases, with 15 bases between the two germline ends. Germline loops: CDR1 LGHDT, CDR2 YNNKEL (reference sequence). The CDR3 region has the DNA TGTGCCAGCAGCCACGGAGGGAACCTCTTCTATGGCTACACCTTC. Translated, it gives CASSHGGNLFYGYTF.

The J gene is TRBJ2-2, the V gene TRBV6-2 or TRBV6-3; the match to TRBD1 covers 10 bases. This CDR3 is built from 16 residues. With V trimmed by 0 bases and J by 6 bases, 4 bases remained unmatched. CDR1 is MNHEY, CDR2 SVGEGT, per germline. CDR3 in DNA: TGTGCCAGCAGTTACTCGTACGGGACAGGGGCCGGGGAGCTGTTTTTT. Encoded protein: CASSYSYGTGAGELFF.

CDR3: CASALGRASYNEQFF. Here the CDR3 DNA reads TGTGCCAGCGCGCTGGGAAGGGCGTCCTACAATGAGCAGTTCTTC. This sequence joins TRBV6-5 and TRBJ2-1; D gene unclear. Germline V gene data show CDR1 as MNHEY and CDR2 as SVGAGI. The CDR3 length is 15 residues. Trimming removed 8 bases from V and 1 base from J, with 15 bases in between.

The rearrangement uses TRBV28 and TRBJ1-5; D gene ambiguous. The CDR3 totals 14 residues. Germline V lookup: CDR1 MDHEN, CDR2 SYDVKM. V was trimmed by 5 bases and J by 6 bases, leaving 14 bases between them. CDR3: CASSQPGTAQPQHF. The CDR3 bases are TGTGCCAGCAGTCAACCGGGAACAGCTCAGCCCCAGCATTTT.

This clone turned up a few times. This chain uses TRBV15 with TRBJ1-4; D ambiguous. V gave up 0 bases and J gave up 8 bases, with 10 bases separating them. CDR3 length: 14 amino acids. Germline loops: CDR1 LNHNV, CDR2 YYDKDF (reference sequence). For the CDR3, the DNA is TGTGCCACCAGCAGAGACGGGGTAGGAGAAAAACTGTTTTTT. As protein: CATSRDGVGEKLFF. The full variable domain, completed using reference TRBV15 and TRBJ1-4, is DAMVIQNPRYQVTQFGKPVTLSCSQTLNHNVMYWYQQKSSQAPKLLFHYYDKDFNNEADTPDNFQSRRPNTSFCFLDIRSPGLGDTAMYLCATSRDGVGEKLFFGSGTQLSVL.